One sample yielded the 6 T cell receptor beta chains listed below, sequenced in a study of Ad26.COV2.S vaccination and SARS-CoV-2 variants. Treatment of the sample: roughly 20 received Ad26.COV2.S at low or high dose, single or two shots; about 5 received placebo; per-sample allocation not given. Collection of samples fell on day 63 after the first vaccine or placebo injection. Assay used: immunoSEQ multiplex PCR; TCRdb lists only in-frame clones, some missing. The profile shows hundreds of thousands of clones, more than 80% of them singletons. The sequencing here drew on peripheral blood, taken in a trial of Ad26.COV2.S vaccine versus placebo. The receptors here all came from a person between 18 and 60 years old who received the Ad26.COV2.S COVID-19 vaccine or a placebo.

The rearrangement joins TRBV15 to TRBJ1-4, with D maybe TRBD1 (5 bases). Trimming left V 7 bases short and J 4 bases short, with 13 bases between. Germline assignment: CDR1 LNHNV and CDR2 YYDKDF (reference sequence). The CDR3 covers 14 residues. The CDR3 reads CATTLDRLNEKLFF. The CDR3 DNA follows: TGTGCCACCACCCTTGACAGACTTAATGAAAAACTGTTTTTT.

This clone came up once. J is TRBJ1-1 and V is TRBV18; D is perhaps TRBD1 (6 bases). Per the germline V gene, CDR1 is KGHSH and CDR2 is LQKENI. Trimming pared 2 bases from V and 0 bases from J, leaving 7 bases between. This CDR3 has 14 amino acids. CDR3 in DNA: TGTGCCAGCTCACCAGGGACATTGAACACTGAAGCTTTCTTT. The encoded protein is CASSPGTLNTEAFF.

The chain is built from TRBV15 and TRBJ2-5, with D tentatively TRBD1 (5 bases). V dropped 5 bases and J dropped 5 bases, with 18 bases sitting between them. CDR1 and CDR2 (germline): LNHNV, YYDKDF (reference sequence). CDR3 length: 15 residues. The CDR3 nucleotides read TGTGCCACCAGCCCTCGCGGAAGGGGCGTGGAGACCCAGTACTTC. It specifies CATSPRGRGVETQYF.

The J gene is TRBJ2-7, the V gene TRBV5-4; possible D gene TRBD1, 6 bases. Germline V lookup: CDR1 SGHNT, CDR2 YYREEE (reference sequence). V gave up 10 bases and J gave up 0 bases, with 17 bases separating them. CDR3 length: 14 residues. The CDR3 coding sequence is TGTGCCTCCCCGACAAGGGACAACTCCTACGAGCAGTACTTC. It yields the protein CASPTRDNSYEQYF.

The chain is built from TRBV19 and TRBJ2-7; D may be TRBD2 (5 bases). CDR3 length equals 16 residues. Trimming left V 5 bases short and J 0 bases short, with 17 bases between. The germline V gene encodes CDR1 LNHDA and CDR2 SQIVND (reference sequence). CDR3 bases: TGTGCCAGTAGTCCCACTGGACTGGGCAGCTCCTACGAGCAGTACTTC. Translating it yields CASSPTGLGSSYEQYF.

This clone has just one count. The genes are TRBV30 and TRBJ2-1, with 8 bases matching TRBD2. In germline, CDR1 is GTSNPN, CDR2 SVGIG (reference sequence). The CDR3 totals 13 residues. J gave up 8 bases and V 7 bases, and 10 bases lay outside the gene matches. In DNA, the CDR3 is TGTGCCTCCTTGGGACTAGATGCGGATGAGCAGTTCTTC. This translates into CASLGLDADEQFF.